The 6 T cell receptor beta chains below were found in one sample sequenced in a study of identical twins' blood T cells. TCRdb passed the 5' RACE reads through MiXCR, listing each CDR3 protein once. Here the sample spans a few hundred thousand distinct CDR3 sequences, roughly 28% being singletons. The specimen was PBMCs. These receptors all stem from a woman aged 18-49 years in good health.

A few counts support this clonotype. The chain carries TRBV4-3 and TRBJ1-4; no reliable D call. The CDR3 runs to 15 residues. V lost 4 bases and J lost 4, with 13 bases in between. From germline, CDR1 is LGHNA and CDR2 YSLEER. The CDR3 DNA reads TGCGCCAGCAGCCCACTCCGGGCCCATAATGAAAAACTGTTTTTT. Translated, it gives CASSPLRAHNEKLFF.

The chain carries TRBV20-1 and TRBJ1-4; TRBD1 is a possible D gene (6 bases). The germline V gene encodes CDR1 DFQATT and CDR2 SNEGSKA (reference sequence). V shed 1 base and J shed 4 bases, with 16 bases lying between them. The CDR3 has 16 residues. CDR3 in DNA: TGCAGTGCTAGAGCCATAGGCGGACAGAATAATGAAAAACTGTTTTTT. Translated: CSARAIGGQNNEKLFF.

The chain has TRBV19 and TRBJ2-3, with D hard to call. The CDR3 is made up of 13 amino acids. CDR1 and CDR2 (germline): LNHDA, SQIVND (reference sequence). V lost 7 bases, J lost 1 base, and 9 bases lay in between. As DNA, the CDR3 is TGTGCCAGTAACAGAGCAGGCACAGATACGCAGTATTTT. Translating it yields CASNRAGTDTQYF.

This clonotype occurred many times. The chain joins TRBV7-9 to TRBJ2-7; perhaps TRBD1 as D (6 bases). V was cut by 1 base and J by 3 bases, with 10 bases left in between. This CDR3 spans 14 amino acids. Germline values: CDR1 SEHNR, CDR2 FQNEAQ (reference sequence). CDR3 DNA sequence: TGTGCCAGCAGCTTAGACCGACAGGTCTACGAGCAGTACTTC. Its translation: CASSLDRQVYEQYF. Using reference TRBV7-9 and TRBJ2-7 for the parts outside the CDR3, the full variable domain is DTGVSQNPRHKITKRGQNVTFRCDPISEHNRLYWYRQTLGQGPEFLTYFQNEAQLEKSRLLSDRFSAERPKGSFSTLEIQRTEQGDSAMYLCASSLDRQVYEQYFGPGTRLTVT.

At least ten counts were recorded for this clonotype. CDR3 nucleotide sequence: TGTGCCATCAAAGGACAGGTTAGCTACGAGCAGTACTTC. It yields the protein CAIKGQVSYEQYF. V gene TRBV10-3 combines with J gene TRBJ2-7, with TRBD1 matching 7 bases. Trimming took 7 bases from V and 3 from J; bases not matched to a gene: 6. This CDR3 is built from 13 residues. Germline assignment: CDR1 ENHRY and CDR2 SYGVKD.

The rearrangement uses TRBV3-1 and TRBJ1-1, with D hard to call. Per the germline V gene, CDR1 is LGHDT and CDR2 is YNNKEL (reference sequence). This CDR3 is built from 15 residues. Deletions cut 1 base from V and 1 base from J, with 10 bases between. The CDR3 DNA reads TGTGCCAGCAGCCAAGCAGGTGGAGGGAACACTGAAGCTTTCTTT. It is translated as CASSQAGGGNTEAFF.